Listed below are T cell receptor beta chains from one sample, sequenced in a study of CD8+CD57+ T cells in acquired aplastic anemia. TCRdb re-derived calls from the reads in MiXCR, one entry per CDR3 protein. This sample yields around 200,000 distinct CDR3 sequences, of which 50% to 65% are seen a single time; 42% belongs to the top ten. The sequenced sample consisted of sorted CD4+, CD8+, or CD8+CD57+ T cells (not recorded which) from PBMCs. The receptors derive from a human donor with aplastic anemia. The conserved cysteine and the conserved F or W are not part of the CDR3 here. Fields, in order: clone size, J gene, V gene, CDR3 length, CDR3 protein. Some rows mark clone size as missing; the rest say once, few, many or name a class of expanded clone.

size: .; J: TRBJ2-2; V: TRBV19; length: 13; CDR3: ATGGSNQNTGELF
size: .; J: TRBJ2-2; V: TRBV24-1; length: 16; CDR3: ATSDLFGSGPNTGELF
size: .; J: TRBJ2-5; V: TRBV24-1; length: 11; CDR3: ATSQTYQETQY
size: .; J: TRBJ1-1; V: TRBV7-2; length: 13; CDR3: ASSLSLTGNTEAF
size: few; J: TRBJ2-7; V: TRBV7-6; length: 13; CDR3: ASSFSPGQGYEQY
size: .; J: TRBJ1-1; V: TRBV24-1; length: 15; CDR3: ATSDTGLTGTNTEAF
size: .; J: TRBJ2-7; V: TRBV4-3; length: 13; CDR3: ASSQAQGASYEQY
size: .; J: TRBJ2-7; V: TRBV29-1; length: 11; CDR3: SVVGDAFYEQY
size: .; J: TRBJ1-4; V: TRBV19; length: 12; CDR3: AGSTGREDEKLF
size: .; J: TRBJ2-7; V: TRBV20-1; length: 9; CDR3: SARTGYEQY
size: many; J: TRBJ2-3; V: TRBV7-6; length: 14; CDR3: ASSIIAGGSTDTQY
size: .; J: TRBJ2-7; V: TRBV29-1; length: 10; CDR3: SVGTGSYEQY
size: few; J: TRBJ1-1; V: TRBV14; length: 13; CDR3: ASSPLQGMNTEAF
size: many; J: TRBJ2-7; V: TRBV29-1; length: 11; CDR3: SVEGGQGYEQY
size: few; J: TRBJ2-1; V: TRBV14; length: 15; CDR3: ASSIDRAGGSYNEQF
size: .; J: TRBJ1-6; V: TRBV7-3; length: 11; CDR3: ASSLTGATPLH
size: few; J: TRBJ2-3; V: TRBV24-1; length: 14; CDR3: ATSDWSAKGTDTQY
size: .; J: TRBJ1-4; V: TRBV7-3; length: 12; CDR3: ASSFDGTNEKLF
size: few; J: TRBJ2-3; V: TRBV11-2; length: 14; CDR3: ASSVPEDLPTDTQY
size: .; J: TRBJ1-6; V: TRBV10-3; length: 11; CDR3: AIRDRGRSPLH
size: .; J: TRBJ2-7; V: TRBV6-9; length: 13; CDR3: ASKLSGTGSYEQY
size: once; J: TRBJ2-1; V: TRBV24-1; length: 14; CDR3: ATSDPSGGGDNEQF
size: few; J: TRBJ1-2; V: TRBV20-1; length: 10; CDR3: SARRQMEGYT
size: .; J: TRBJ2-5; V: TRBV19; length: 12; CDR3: ASSIAQYQETQY
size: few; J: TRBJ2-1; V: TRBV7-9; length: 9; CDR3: ASSGGAGEF
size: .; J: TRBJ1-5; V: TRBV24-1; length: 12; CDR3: ATRDSYSNQPQH
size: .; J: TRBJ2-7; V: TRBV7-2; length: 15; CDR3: ASSLGSSASGSYEQY
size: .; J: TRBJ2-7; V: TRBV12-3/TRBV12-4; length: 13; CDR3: ASTRTSGSGGEQY
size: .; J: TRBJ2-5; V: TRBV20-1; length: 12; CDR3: SARDPGEQETQY
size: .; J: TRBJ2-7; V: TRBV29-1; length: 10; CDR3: SLSGAPYEQY
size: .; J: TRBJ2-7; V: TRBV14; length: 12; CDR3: ASSQDLGGDEQY